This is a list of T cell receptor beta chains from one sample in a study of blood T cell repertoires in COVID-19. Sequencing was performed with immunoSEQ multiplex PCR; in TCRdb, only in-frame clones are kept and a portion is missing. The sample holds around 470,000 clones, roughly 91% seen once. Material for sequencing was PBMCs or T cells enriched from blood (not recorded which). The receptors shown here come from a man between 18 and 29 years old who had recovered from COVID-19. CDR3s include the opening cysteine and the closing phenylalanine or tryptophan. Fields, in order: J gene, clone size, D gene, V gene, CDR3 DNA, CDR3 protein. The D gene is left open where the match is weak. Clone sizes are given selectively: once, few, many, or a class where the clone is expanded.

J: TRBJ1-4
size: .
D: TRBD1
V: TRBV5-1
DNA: TGCGCCAGCAGCGGGGACAGGGGTCGGGAAAAACTGTTTTTT
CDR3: CASSGDRGREKLFF

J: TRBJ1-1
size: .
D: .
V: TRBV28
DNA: TGTGCCATCTCTCTACGGGGGGAGGGGAACACTGAAGCTTTCTTT
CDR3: CAISLRGEGNTEAFF

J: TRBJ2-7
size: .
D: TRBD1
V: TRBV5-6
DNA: TGTGCCAGCAGCTTGTACCGTCGGACAGGGGAAGACGAGCAGTACTTC
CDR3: CASSLYRRTGEDEQYF

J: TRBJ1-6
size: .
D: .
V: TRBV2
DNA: TGTGCCAGCTGCGGGGGGCTCGGCATCTCACCCCTCCACTTT
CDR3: CASCGGLGISPLHF

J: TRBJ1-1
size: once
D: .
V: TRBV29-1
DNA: TGCAGCGTCGCCCCACAGGTCATGAACACTGAAGCTTTCTTT
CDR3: CSVAPQVMNTEAFF

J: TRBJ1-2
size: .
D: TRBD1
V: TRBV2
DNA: TGTGCCAGCAGAGGGACAGGGAGCTACACCTTC
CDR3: CASRGTGSYTF

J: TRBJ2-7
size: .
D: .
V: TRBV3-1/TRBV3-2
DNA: TGTGCCAGCACCTCGTGGAGCGAATCCTACGAGCAGTACTTC
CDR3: CASTSWSESYEQYF

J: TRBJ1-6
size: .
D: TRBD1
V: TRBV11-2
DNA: TGTGCCAGCAGCTTATTACAGGGGGCCGGGAATTCACCCCTCCACTTT
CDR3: CASSLLQGAGNSPLHF

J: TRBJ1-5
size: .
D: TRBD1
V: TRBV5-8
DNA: TGTGCCAGCAGCTTGGCCATCAGGGGGAATCAGCCCCAGCATTTT
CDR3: CASSLAIRGNQPQHF

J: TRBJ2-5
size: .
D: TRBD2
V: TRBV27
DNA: TGTGCCAGCAGTGGGGGTAGCGGGAGCAGGCAGACCCAGTACTTC
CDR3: CASSGGSGSRQTQYF

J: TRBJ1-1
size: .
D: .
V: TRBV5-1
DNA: TGCGCCAGCAGCGGGGGCTCCGGACAGCCTGAAGCTTTCTTT
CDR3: CASSGGSGQPEAFF

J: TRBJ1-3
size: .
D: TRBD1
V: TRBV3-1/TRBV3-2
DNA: TGTGCCAGCAGCCTCGGCCCTACAGGGGATTCTGGAAACACCATATATTTT
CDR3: CASSLGPTGDSGNTIYF

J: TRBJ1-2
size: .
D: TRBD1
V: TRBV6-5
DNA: TGTGCCAGCCTTATGGACAGGGCAAGCGGTGGCTACACCTTC
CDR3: CASLMDRASGGYTF

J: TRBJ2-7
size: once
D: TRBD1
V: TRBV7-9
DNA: TGTGCCAGCAGCTTTAGGGGGACAGGGCTGAACGAGCAGTACTTC
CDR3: CASSFRGTGLNEQYF

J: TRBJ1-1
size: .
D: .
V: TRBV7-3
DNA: TGTGCCAGCAGAGTAATGCAGGGCACTGAAGCTTTCTTT
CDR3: CASRVMQGTEAFF

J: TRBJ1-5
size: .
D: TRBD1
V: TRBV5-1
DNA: TGCGCCAGCAGCATCGGGACAGGACACAATCAGCCCCAGCATTTT
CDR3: CASSIGTGHNQPQHF

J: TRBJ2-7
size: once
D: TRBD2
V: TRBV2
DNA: TGTGCCAGCCGGGCGAGCGGGACTTTTTCCCTTATAGGAGGCGAGCAGTACTTC
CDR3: CASRASGTFSLIGGEQYF

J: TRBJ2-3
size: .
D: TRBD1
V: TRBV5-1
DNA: TGCGCCAGCAGCCAGGGGGTTTCAGATACGCAGTATTTT
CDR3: CASSQGVSDTQYF

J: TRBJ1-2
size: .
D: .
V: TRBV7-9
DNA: TGTGCCAGCAGTTTTGCTGAGGGGGTTAGGCCTACCTATGGCTACACCTTC
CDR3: CASSFAEGVRPTYGYTF

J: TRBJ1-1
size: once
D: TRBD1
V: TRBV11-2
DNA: TGTGCCAGCAGCTTAGGGTCAGGGGGCCTTGGGATGAACACTGAAGCTTTCTTT
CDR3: CASSLGSGGLGMNTEAFF

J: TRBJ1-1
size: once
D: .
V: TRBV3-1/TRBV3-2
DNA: TGTGCCAGCAGCCAAGACGTCGGAACTATGAACACTGAAGCTTTCTTT
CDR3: CASSQDVGTMNTEAFF

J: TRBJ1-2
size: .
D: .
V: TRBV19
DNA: TGTGCCAGTAGTCCAATCCTGGGGACATACTATGGCTACACCTTC
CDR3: CASSPILGTYYGYTF

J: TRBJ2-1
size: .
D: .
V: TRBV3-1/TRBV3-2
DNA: TGTGCCAGCAGCCAGTACGGGACTGGAATTAATGAGCAGTTCTTC
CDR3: CASSQYGTGINEQFF

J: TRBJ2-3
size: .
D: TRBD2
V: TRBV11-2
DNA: TGTGCCAGCAGCTTCGGACTAGCGGGGGTGGATACGCAGTATTTT
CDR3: CASSFGLAGVDTQYF

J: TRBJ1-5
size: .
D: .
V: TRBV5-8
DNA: TGTGCCAGCAGCCTCAGGGTGGGCAATCAGCCCCAGCATTTT
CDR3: CASSLRVGNQPQHF

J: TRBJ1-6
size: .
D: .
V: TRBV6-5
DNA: TGTGCCAGCAGTTCCGAAAAATCCGGAGGTTCACCCCTCCACTTT
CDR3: CASSSEKSGGSPLHF

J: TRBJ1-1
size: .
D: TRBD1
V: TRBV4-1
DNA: TGCGCCAGCAAGACAGGGATCATGAACACTGAAGCTTTCTTT
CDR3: CASKTGIMNTEAFF

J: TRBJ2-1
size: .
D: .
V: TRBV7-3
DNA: TGTGCCAGCAGCTTGGACAGATACAATGAGCAGTTCTTC
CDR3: CASSLDRYNEQFF

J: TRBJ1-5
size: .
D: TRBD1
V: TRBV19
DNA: TGTGCCAGCACGGCAACAGGGGACATTCAGCCCCAGCATTTT
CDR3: CASTATGDIQPQHF

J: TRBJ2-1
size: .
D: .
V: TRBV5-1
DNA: TGCGCCAGCAGCTTGGACCTAACCTACAATGAGCAGTTCTTC
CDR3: CASSLDLTYNEQFF